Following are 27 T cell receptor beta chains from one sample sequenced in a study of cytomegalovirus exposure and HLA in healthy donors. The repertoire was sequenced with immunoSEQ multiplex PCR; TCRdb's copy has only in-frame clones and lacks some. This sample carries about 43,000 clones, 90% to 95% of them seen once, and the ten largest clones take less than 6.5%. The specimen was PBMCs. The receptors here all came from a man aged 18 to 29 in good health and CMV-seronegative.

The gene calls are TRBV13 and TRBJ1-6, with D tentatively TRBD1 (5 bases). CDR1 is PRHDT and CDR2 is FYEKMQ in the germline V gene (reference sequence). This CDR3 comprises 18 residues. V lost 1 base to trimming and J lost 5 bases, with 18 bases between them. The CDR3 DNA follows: TGTGCCAGCAGCTTAGTTGGGACTCCCGGCAGCCATAATTCACCCCTCCACTTT. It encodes CASSLVGTPGSHNSPLHF.

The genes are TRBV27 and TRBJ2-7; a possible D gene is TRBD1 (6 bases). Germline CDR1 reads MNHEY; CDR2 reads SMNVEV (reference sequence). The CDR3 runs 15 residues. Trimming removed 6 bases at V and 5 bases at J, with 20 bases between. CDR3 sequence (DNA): TGTGCCAGCAGCGCCGTCAGGGGCCCGATAAACGAGCAGTACTTC. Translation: CASSAVRGPINEQYF.

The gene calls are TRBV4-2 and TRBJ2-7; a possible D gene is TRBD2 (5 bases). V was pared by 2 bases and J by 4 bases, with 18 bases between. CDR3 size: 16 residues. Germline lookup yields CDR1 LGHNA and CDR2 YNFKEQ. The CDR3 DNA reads TGTGCCAGCAGCCAACCGGACTCCTCGCCCCAATACGAGCAGTACTTC. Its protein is CASSQPDSSPQYEQYF.

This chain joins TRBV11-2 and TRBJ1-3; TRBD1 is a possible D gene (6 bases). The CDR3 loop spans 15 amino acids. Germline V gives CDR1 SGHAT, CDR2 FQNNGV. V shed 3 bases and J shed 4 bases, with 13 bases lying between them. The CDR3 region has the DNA TGTGCCAGCAGCTTTCGGACAGTACGGGGAAACACCATATATTTT. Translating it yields CASSFRTVRGNTIYF.

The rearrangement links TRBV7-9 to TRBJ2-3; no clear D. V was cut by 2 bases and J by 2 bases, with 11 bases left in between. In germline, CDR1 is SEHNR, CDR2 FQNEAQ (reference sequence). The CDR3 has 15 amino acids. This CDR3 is CASSLSVLDTDTQYF. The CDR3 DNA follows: TGTGCCAGCAGCTTATCGGTCCTCGACACAGATACGCAGTATTTT.

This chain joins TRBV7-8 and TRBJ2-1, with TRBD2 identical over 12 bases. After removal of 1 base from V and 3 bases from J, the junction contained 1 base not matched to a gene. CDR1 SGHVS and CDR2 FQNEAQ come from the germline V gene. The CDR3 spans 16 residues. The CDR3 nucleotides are TGTGCCAGCAGCTTAGTGGGACTAGCGGGCTACAATGAGCAGTTCTTC. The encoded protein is CASSLVGLAGYNEQFF.

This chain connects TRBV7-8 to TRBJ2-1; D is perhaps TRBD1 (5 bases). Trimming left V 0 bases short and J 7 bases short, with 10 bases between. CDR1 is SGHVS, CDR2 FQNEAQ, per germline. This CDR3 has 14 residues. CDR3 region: CASSLASRDNEQFF. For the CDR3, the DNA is TGTGCCAGCAGCTTAGCTTCCAGGGATAATGAGCAGTTCTTC.

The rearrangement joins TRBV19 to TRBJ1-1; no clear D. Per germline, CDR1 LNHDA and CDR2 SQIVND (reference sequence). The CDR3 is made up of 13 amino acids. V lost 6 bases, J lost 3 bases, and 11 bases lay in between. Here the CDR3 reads CASRGAVYTEAFF. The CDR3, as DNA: TGTGCCAGTAGGGGTGCGGTATACACTGAAGCTTTCTTT.

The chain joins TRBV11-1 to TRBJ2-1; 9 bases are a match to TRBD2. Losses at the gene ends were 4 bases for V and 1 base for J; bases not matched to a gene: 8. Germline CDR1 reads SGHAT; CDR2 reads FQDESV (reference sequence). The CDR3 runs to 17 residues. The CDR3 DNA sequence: TGTGCCAGCAGCTCCCGCAGCGGGAGGTCGTCCTACAATGAGCAGTTCTTC. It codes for CASSSRSGRSSYNEQFF.

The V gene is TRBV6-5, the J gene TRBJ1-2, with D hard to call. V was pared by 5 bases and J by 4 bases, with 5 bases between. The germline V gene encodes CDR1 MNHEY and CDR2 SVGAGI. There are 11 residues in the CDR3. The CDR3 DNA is TGTGCCAGCAGTCAGATCTATGGCTACACCTTC. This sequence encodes CASSQIYGYTF.

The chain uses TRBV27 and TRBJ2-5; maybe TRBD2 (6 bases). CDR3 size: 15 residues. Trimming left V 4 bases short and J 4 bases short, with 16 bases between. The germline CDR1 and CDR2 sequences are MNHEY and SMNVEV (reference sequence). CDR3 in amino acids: CASSSPGSSVETQYF. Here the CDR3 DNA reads TGTGCCAGCAGTTCCCCCGGGAGTTCGGTAGAGACCCAGTACTTC.

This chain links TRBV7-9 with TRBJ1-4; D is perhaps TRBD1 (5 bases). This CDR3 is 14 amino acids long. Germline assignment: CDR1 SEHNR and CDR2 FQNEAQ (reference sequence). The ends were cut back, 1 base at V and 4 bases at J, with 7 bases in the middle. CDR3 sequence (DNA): TGTGCCAGCAGCTTAGGGCAGGGTAATGAAAAACTGTTTTTT. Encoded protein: CASSLGQGNEKLFF.

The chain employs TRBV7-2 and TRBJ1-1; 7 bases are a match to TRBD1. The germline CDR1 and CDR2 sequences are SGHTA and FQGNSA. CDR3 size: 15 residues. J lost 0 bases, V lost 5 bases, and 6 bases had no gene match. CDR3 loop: CASSTPDRMNTEAFF. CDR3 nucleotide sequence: TGTGCCAGCAGCACCCCGGACAGGATGAACACTGAAGCTTTCTTT.

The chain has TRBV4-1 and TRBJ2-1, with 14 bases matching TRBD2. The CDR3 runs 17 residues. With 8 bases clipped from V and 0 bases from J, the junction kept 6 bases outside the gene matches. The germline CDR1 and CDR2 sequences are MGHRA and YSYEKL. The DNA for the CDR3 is TGCGCCAGCGAGCCCGGGACTAGCGGGAGCTCCTACAATGAGCAGTTCTTC. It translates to CASEPGTSGSSYNEQFF.

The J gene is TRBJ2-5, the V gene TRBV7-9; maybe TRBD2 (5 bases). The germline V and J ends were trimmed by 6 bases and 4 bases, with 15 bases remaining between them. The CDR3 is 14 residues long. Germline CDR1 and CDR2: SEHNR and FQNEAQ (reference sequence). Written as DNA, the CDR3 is TGTGCCAGCAGTTCTGTCCTAGGAGGAGAGACCCAGTACTTC. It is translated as CASSSVLGGETQYF.

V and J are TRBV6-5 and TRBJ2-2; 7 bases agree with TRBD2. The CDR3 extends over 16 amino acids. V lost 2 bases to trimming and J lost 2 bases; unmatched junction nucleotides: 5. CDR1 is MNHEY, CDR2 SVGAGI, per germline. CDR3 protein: CASSYGASGNTGELFF. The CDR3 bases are TGTGCCAGCAGTTACGGGGCTAGCGGTAACACCGGGGAGCTGTTTTTT.

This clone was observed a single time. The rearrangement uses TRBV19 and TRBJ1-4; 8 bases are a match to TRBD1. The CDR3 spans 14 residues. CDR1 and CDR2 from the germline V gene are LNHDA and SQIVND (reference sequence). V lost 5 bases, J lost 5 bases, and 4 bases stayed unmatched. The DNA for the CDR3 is TGTGCCAGTAGTGGACAGGGATCAAATGAAAAACTGTTTTTT. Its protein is CASSGQGSNEKLFF.

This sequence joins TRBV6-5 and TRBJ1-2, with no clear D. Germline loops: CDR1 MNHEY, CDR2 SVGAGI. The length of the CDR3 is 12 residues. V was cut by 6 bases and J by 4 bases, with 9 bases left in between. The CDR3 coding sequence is TGTGCCAGCAGGGGCGGGCCCTATGGCTACACCTTC. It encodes CASRGGPYGYTF.

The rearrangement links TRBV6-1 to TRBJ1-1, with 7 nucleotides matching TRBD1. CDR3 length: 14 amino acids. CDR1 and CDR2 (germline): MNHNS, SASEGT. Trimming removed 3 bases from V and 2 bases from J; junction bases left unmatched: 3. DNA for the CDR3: TGTGCCAGCAGTGACAACAGGGGAAACACTGAAGCTTTCTTT. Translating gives CASSDNRGNTEAFF.

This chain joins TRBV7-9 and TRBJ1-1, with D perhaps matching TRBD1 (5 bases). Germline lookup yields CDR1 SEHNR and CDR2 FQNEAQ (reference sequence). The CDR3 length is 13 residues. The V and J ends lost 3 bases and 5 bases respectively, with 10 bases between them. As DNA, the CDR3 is TGTGCCAGCAGCTTGCAGGGTATGACTGAAGCTTTCTTT. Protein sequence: CASSLQGMTEAFF.

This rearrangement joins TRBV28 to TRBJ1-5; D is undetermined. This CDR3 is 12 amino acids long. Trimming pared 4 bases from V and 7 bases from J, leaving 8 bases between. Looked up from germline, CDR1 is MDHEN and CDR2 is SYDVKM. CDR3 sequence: CASSSGIQPQHF. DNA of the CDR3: TGTGCCAGCAGTTCGGGAATCCAGCCCCAGCATTTT.

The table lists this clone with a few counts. The CDR3 loop is CASSFNRADYGYTF. The CDR3 bases are TGTGCCAGCAGCTTTAACAGGGCTGACTATGGCTACACCTTC. The J gene is TRBJ1-2, the V gene TRBV7-2; D is possibly TRBD1 (6 bases). Trimming stripped 3 bases from V and 3 bases from J, with 11 bases between. This CDR3 has 14 amino acids. The germline gives CDR1 SGHTA, CDR2 FQGNSA.

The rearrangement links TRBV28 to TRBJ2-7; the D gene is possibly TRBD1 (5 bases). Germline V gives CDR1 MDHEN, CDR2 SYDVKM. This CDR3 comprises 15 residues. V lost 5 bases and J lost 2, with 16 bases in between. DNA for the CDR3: TGTGCCAGCAGTACTCCGCTGGACAATGCCTACGAGCAGTACTTC. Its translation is CASSTPLDNAYEQYF.

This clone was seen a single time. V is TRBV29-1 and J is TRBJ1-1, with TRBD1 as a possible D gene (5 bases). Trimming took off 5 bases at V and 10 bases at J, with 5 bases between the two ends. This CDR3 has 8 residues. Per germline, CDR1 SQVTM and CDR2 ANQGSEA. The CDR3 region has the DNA TGCAGCGTTAGGGGAGCTTTCTTT. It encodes CSVRGAFF. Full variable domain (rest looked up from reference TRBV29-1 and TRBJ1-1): SAVISQKPSRDICQRGTSLTIQCQVDSQVTMMFWYRQQPGQSLTLIATANQGSEATYESGFVIDKFPISRPNLTFSTLTVSNMSPEDSSIYLCSVRGAFFGQGTRLTVV.

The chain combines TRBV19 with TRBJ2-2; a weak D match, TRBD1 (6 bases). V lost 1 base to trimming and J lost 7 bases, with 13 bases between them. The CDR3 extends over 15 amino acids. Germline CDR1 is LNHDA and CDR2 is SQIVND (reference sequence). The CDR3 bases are TGTGCCAGTAGTATAGTAAGGGGGTCGATCGGGGAGCTGTTTTTT. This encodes CASSIVRGSIGELFF.

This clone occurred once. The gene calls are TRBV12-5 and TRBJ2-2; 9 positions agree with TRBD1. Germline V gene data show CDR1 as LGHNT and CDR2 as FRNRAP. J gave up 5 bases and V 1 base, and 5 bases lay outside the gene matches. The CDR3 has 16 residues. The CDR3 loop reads CASGLGQGVETGELFF. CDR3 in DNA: TGTGCTAGTGGTTTGGGACAGGGGGTTGAGACCGGGGAGCTGTTTTTT.

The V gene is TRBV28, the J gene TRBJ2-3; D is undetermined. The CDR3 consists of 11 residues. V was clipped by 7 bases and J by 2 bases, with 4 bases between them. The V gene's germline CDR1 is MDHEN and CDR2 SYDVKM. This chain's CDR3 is CASTSTDTQYF. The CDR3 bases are TGTGCCAGCACCTCCACAGATACGCAGTATTTT.